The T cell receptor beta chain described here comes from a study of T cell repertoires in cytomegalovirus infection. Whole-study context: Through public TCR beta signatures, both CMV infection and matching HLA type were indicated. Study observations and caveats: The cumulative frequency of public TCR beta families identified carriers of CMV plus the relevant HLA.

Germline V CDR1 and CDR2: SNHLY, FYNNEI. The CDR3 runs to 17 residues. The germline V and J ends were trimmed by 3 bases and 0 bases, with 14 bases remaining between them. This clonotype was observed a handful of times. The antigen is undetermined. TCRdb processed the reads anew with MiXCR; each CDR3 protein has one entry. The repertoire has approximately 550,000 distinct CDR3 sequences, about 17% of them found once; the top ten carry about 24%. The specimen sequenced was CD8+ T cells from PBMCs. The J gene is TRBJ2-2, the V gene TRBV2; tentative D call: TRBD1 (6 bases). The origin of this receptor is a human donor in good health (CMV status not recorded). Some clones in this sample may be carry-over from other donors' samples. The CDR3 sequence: CASSEFRGQSNTGELFF. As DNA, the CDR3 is TGTGCCAGCAGTGAGTTCAGGGGACAATCGAACACCGGGGAGCTGTTTTTT.